Below, 14 T cell receptor beta chains from the same sample are listed, as sequenced in a study of human T cells and chemical hapten exposure. Stated time point: pre-sensitization, week 0. Specified treatment: therapeutic diphenylcyclopropenone sensitization with weekly scalp DPC. TCRdb re-called the RACE reads through MiXCR, storing one row per CDR3 protein. In the table there are more than 80,000 distinct CDR3 sequences, less than 14% of which are singletons. The specimen comprised whole blood, sampled in connection with sensitization to the hapten diphenylcyclopropenone (DPC). Receptors originate from a woman between 55 and 75 years old with alopecia areata. Some clones in this sample may be carry-over from other donors' samples.

This clonotype was seen ten or more times. The rearrangement links TRBV6-5 to TRBJ2-7; either TRBD1 or TRBD2 may fit D (5 bases each). The CDR3 totals 14 residues. Germline V CDR1 and CDR2: MNHEY, SVGAGI. The V and J ends lost 0 bases and 2 bases respectively, with 8 bases between them. The CDR3 reads CASSYSRGAYEQYF. The CDR3 DNA is TGTGCCAGCAGTTACTCTCGGGGCGCCTACGAGCAGTACTTC.

This sequence joins TRBV18 and TRBJ1-1; D is unclear. CDR1 and CDR2 (germline): KGHSH, LQKENI. This CDR3 comprises 13 residues. Between the trimmed V and J ends, which lost 3 bases and 1 base, there was a span of 6 bases. The CDR3 loop reads CASSPEENTEAFF. The CDR3, as DNA: TGTGCCAGCTCACCGGAGGAGAACACTGAAGCTTTCTTT.

The sample holds many counts of this clonotype. In DNA form, the CDR3 reads TGTGCCAGCAGTTTTCTAGCTTTCCCAGATACGCAGTATTTT. As protein: CASSFLAFPDTQYF. The J gene is TRBJ2-3, the V gene TRBV27, with D maybe TRBD2 (5 bases). Looked up from germline, CDR1 is MNHEY and CDR2 is SMNVEV (reference sequence). The V end was cut by 3 bases, the J end by 4 bases, with 11 bases between. The CDR3 spans 14 residues.

The J gene is TRBJ2-1, the V gene TRBV10-3; D is possibly TRBD2 (5 bases). The CDR3 is 13 amino acids. V lost 8 bases and J 7 bases, leaving 15 bases between the germline ends. The germline V gene encodes CDR1 ENHRY and CDR2 SYGVKD. The CDR3 nucleotides read TGTGCCATCCAGGACGGGGTGAGGAATGAGCAGTTCTTC. It specifies CAIQDGVRNEQFF.

The table lists this clonotype with many counts. The J gene is TRBJ2-6, the V gene TRBV7-9; 8 bases agree with TRBD2. Per germline, CDR1 SEHNR and CDR2 FQNEAQ (reference sequence). The J segment lost 1 base and the V segment lost 4 bases, leaving 9 bases of the junction unmatched. This CDR3 has 18 residues. CDR3 nucleotides: TGTGCCAGCAGCTGGACCCCGGGACTAGGGTCTGGGGCCAACGTCCTGACTTTC. Encoded protein: CASSWTPGLGSGANVLTF.

There are many counts of this clonotype. This sequence joins TRBV5-1 and TRBJ2-3; 10 nucleotides match TRBD2. Germline values: CDR1 SGHRS, CDR2 YFSETQ. Unmatched junction bases numbered 7, after V lost 4 bases and J lost 2 bases. This CDR3 is built from 16 residues. CDR3 amino acids: CASSPGLAEYTDTQYF. Written as DNA, the CDR3 is TGCGCCAGCAGCCCAGGACTAGCGGAATACACAGATACGCAGTATTTT.

In its sample, this clonotype was seen a few times. The chain has TRBV11-2 and TRBJ2-7, with 9 bases fitting TRBD2. This CDR3 comprises 19 residues. With 2 bases clipped from V and 4 bases from J, the junction kept 18 bases outside the gene matches. Germline V gene sequence: CDR1 SGHAT, CDR2 FQNNGV. The CDR3 DNA reads TGTGCCAGCAGCTTAATGTGGGCGGGGGCTAGCGGGAAGAGTTACGAGCAGTACTTC. This codes for CASSLMWAGASGKSYEQYF.

This clonotype was detected ten times or more. This sequence joins TRBV20-1 and TRBJ1-4; 7 bases agree with TRBD1. CDR1 is DFQATT, CDR2 SNEGSKA, per germline (reference sequence). The CDR3 runs to 15 residues. The V and J ends lost 3 bases and 0 bases, in that order; junction bases with no gene match: 4. The CDR3 region is CSARGQTTTNEKLFF. CDR3 bases: TGCAGTGCTAGGGGACAGACTACAACTAATGAAAAACTGTTTTTT.

This clonotype was seen at least ten times. The genes are TRBV6-5 and TRBJ1-1; D is unresolved. The CDR3 is 11 residues long. The germline gives CDR1 MNHEY, CDR2 SVGAGI. V was clipped by 1 base and J by 8 bases, with 5 bases between them. The CDR3 here is CASSYLGEAFF. CDR3 nucleotides: TGTGCCAGCAGTTACTTAGGGGAAGCTTTCTTT.

This clonotype occurred many times. The V gene is TRBV5-1, the J gene TRBJ1-2, with D maybe TRBD1 (5 bases). The germline V gene has CDR1 SGHRS and CDR2 YFSETQ. The CDR3 is 14 residues long. V shed 0 bases and J shed 1 base, with 7 bases lying between them. The CDR3 DNA reads TGCGCCAGCAGCTTGGGGCAGGGTAACTATGGCTACACCTTC. Translation: CASSLGQGNYGYTF.

This clonotype came up many times. V gene TRBV7-2 combines with J gene TRBJ1-2; weak D call: TRBD1 (6 bases). V shed 0 bases and J shed 4 bases, with 15 bases lying between them. This CDR3 is 16 amino acids long. The germline gives CDR1 SGHTA, CDR2 FQGNSA. The CDR3, as DNA: TGTGCCAGCAGCTTAGCCGAAGGTCCGGGGGCCTATGGCTACACCTTC. Its protein product is CASSLAEGPGAYGYTF.

This clonotype was observed at least ten times. The rearrangement uses TRBV4-1 and TRBJ1-6; TRBD1 agrees at 7 bases. This CDR3 has 17 residues. Germline V gives CDR1 MGHRA, CDR2 YSYEKL. With V trimmed by 0 bases and J by 9 bases, 11 bases remained unmatched. For the CDR3, the DNA is TGCGCCAGCAGCCAAGAACGATGGAGACAGGGCGGTTCACCCCTCCACTTT. As protein: CASSQERWRQGGSPLHF.

There are many counts of this clonotype. The chain carries TRBV11-2 and TRBJ2-1; D is ambiguous. Germline V gives CDR1 SGHAT, CDR2 FQNNGV. The CDR3 has 16 amino acids. V lost 2 bases, J lost 0 bases, and 11 bases lay in between. This CDR3 reads CASSLSSRSSYNEQFF. The CDR3 bases are TGTGCCAGCAGCTTATCATCCCGCAGCTCCTACAATGAGCAGTTCTTC.

At least ten counts were recorded for this clonotype. The V and J genes are TRBV10-3 and TRBJ1-1; D is undetermined. Germline loops: CDR1 ENHRY, CDR2 SYGVKD. CDR3 length: 14 amino acids. V shed 11 bases and J shed 1 base, with 17 bases lying between them. The CDR3 here is CASSGQVGNTEAFF. As DNA, the CDR3 is TGTGCCTCCTCCGGGCAAGTGGGGAACACTGAAGCTTTCTTT.